Detailed here is one T cell receptor beta chain. 5'RACE template switching added a universal primer site and UMIs to TCR cDNA. TCRdb re-called the 5' RACE reads with MiXCR, one entry per CDR3 protein. In the table there are a few hundred thousand distinct CDR3 sequences, 3% to 4.5% of which are singletons. Trimming cost V 6 bases and J 9 bases, with 15 bases left between them. Germline V CDR1 and CDR2: KGHSH, LQKENI. The CDR3 spans 13 residues. The data originate from a study of T cells after yellow fever vaccination. Across the study: SMART-Seq v4 Ultra Low Input handled preparation of low-cell-number fractions.

The sequence was collected from a man between 18 and 35 years old who received the YFV17D yellow fever vaccine. This material consisted of PBMCs, taken 5 days after the yellow fever booster vaccination. J is TRBJ2-1 and V is TRBV18; either TRBD1 or TRBD2 may supply D (5 bases each). In DNA form, the CDR3 reads TGTGCCAGCTCTCCTATGAGGGGTGGTGAGCAGTTCTTC. Translated: CASSPMRGGEQFF.